The TCR beta chain under discussion was sequenced for a study of T cells in Graves' hyperthyroidism and ophthalmopathy. Whole-study context: The authors collected peripheral blood at initial diagnosis, before any treatment.

Each ophthalmopathy patient scored at least 3 on the Clinical Activity Score and at least 4 on NOSPECS grade, with duration under 3 months. Amplification yielded TCR beta CDR3 regions, with RNA transcripts as the source. First-round RT-PCR targeting the TCR CDR3 was performed with the HTBI primer set. MiXCR was run by TCRdb on the multiplex PCR reads, yielding one entry per CDR3 protein. The table shows fewer than 350,000 distinct CDR3 sequences, with around 18% occurring only once. Germline V gene data show CDR1 as SGHTA and CDR2 as FQGNSA. With 5 bases clipped from V and 4 bases from J, the junction kept 7 bases outside the gene matches. There are 16 residues in the CDR3. In this sample, this clonotype turned up once.

The specimen was blood. The rearrangement uses TRBV7-2 and TRBJ2-5; 13 bases line up with TRBD2. The receptor was derived from a woman in her forties with Graves' ophthalmopathy. The CDR3 region has the DNA TGTGCCAGCAGCCAGAGACTAGCGGGGGGTATAGAGACCCAGTACTTC. Translating it yields CASSQRLAGGIETQYF.